The 32 T cell receptor beta chains below come from one sample, sequenced in a study of cytomegalovirus exposure and HLA in healthy donors. 13 Jbeta primers and 60 Vbeta primers were used for the PCR. Sequenced by immunoSEQ multiplex PCR; TCRdb stores in-frame clones only, minus some. Here the sample spans 100,000 to 150,000 clones, around four fifths being singletons. Material: PBMCs. These receptors were collected from a boy aged 2 to 10 in good health and CMV-seronegative.

This chain links TRBV5-6 with TRBJ1-1; 7 positions match TRBD1. The trim removed 3 bases at V and 3 bases at J, leaving 8 bases unmatched. The CDR3 runs to 15 residues. CDR1 and CDR2 (germline): SGHDT, YYEEEE. Written as DNA, the CDR3 is TGTGCCAGCAGCTCGACAGGGAAAACTTACACTGAAGCTTTCTTT. Its protein is CASSSTGKTYTEAFF.

The chain couples TRBV30 to TRBJ2-3, with D possibly matching TRBD2 (6 bases). Germline loops: CDR1 GTSNPN, CDR2 SVGIG (reference sequence). The ends were cut back, 1 base at V and 6 bases at J, with 8 bases in the middle. The CDR3 is 12 amino acids. Written as DNA, the CDR3 is TGTGCCTGGAGTGCACGGGGGGATACGCAGTATTTT. The encoded protein is CAWSARGDTQYF.

The chain uses TRBV19 and TRBJ1-1; unclear D gene. The germline gives CDR1 LNHDA, CDR2 SQIVND (reference sequence). The CDR3 is made up of 12 amino acids. Trimming took off 5 bases at V and 5 bases at J, with 9 bases between the two ends. CDR3 loop: CASSPEGTEAFF. The CDR3 bases are TGTGCCAGTAGTCCGGAGGGAACTGAAGCTTTCTTT. The variable domain in full, with the rest retrieved from reference TRBV19 and TRBJ1-1, is DGGITQSPKYLFRKEGQNVTLSCEQNLNHDAMYWYRQDPGQGLRLIYYSQIVNDFQKGDIAEGYSVSREKKESFPLTVTSAQKNPTAFYLCASSPEGTEAFFGQGTRLTVV.

CDR3 sequence reads: CASSHLGLAGALPQFF. CDR3 DNA sequence: TGCGCCAGCAGCCATCTAGGACTAGCGGGGGCTCTTCCGCAGTTCTTC. The J gene is TRBJ2-1, the V gene TRBV4-3, with 13 positions matching TRBD2. This CDR3 region has 16 residues. The V gene end was trimmed by 3 bases and the J gene end by 12 bases; junction bases not matched to a gene: 11. Germline lookup yields CDR1 LGHNA and CDR2 YSLEER.

This chain links TRBV5-6 with TRBJ2-1, with TRBD2 matching over 7 bases. The CDR3 has 15 amino acids. CDR1 and CDR2 from the germline V gene are SGHDT and YYEEEE. V dropped 2 bases and J dropped 3; count of bases not matched to a gene: 5. DNA of the CDR3: TGTGCCAGCAGCTTTTCGAGCGGGGACTACAATGAGCAGTTCTTC. This gives the protein CASSFSSGDYNEQFF.

The chain recombines TRBV4-1 with TRBJ1-4, with D unclear. V lost 2 bases and J lost 3, with 7 bases in between. This CDR3 contains 14 residues. The germline gives CDR1 MGHRA, CDR2 YSYEKL. For the CDR3, the DNA is TGCGCCAGCAGCCAAACTACGGCTAATGAAAAACTGTTTTTT. This gives the protein CASSQTTANEKLFF.

The sample holds a few counts of this clone. This sequence joins TRBV7-9 and TRBJ1-1, with no clear D. Trimming took 5 bases from V and 9 from J, leaving 16 bases between them. The germline CDR1 and CDR2 sequences are SEHNR and FQNEAQ (reference sequence). There are 13 residues in the CDR3. Here the CDR3 reads CASSPPDRHQAFF. The CDR3 nucleotides are TGTGCCAGCAGCCCTCCCGACCGACATCAAGCTTTCTTT. Full variable domain (remainder filled in from reference TRBV7-9 and TRBJ1-1): DTGVSQNPRHKITKRGQNVTFRCDPISEHNRLYWYRQTLGQGPEFLTYFQNEAQLEKSRLLSDRFSAERPKGSFSTLEIQRTEQGDSAMYLCASSPPDRHQAFFGQGTRLTVV.

The chain links TRBV30 to TRBJ2-7; D is perhaps TRBD1 (6 bases). Germline V lookup: CDR1 GTSNPN, CDR2 SVGIG (reference sequence). The CDR3 is made up of 13 amino acids. Trimming cost V 0 bases and J 4 bases, with 10 bases left between them. This CDR3 is CAWSVLQGYEQYF. As DNA, the CDR3 is TGTGCCTGGAGTGTACTACAGGGTTACGAGCAGTACTTC.

The V and J genes are TRBV27 and TRBJ2-3, with 16 positions matching TRBD2. From germline, CDR1 is MNHEY and CDR2 SMNVEV (reference sequence). The CDR3 totals 18 residues. V lost 3 bases and J lost 3; bases outside the gene matches: 6. The CDR3 sequence: CASSFTGTSGGATDTQYF. Written as DNA, the CDR3 is TGTGCCAGCAGTTTTACCGGGACTAGCGGGGGGGCGACAGATACGCAGTATTTT.

The genes are TRBV7-9 and TRBJ1-1; D might be TRBD1 (6 bases). The germline V gene has CDR1 SEHNR and CDR2 FQNEAQ (reference sequence). This CDR3 spans 11 amino acids. The ends were cut back, 8 bases at V and 4 bases at J, with 8 bases in the middle. The CDR3 spells CASEGVTEAFF. The CDR3 coding sequence is TGTGCCAGCGAGGGGGTCACTGAAGCTTTCTTT.

This clone was found once. The V call is TRBV4-3, the J call TRBJ1-5, with D hard to call. With 0 bases removed from V and 2 bases from J, the gap between germline ends came to 8 bases. From germline, CDR1 is LGHNA and CDR2 YSLEER. CDR3 size: 15 residues. In DNA, the CDR3 is TGCGCCAGCAGCCAAGATGGGCCAGGCAATCAGCCCCAGCATTTT. This translates into CASSQDGPGNQPQHF.

This clone has only one observation. V is TRBV28 and J is TRBJ1-5, with 8 bases aligning to TRBD1. V was clipped by 6 bases and J by 1 base; unmatched bases: 5. Germline CDR1 and CDR2: MDHEN and SYDVKM. This CDR3 spans 15 amino acids. CDR3 nucleotide sequence: TGTGCCAGCAGGCAGACAGGGGAGAGCAATCAGCCCCAGCATTTT. This translates into CASRQTGESNQPQHF.

This clone was seen once. The J gene is TRBJ1-2, the V gene TRBV6-4; a possible D gene is TRBD1 (5 bases). The V gene's germline CDR1 is MRHNA and CDR2 SNTAGT. The length of the CDR3 is 17 residues. The germline V and J ends were trimmed by 4 bases and 0 bases, with 18 bases remaining between them. The CDR3 protein is CASSALGGVTSNYGYTF. In DNA, the CDR3 is TGTGCCAGCAGTGCCCTGGGGGGGGTGACTTCTAACTATGGCTACACCTTC.

This chain joins TRBV6-4 and TRBJ2-3, with a weak D call TRBD1 (5 bases). The CDR3 covers 15 residues. Germline values: CDR1 MRHNA, CDR2 SNTAGT. Between the trimmed V and J ends, which lost 2 bases and 7 bases, there was a span of 16 bases. DNA of the CDR3: TGTGCCAGCAGTGACGCACCAACGGCAGGGTATACGCAGTATTTT. Residues: CASSDAPTAGYTQYF.

V gene TRBV7-2 combines with J gene TRBJ1-1; D unclear. This CDR3 spans 14 amino acids. Germline assignment: CDR1 SGHTA and CDR2 FQGNSA. V was pared by 1 base and J by 8 bases, with 14 bases between. CDR3 DNA sequence: TGTGCCAGCAGCTTAGTCGGGGTAGGGAGAGAAGCTTTCTTT. This sequence encodes CASSLVGVGREAFF.

The count of this clone is one. The rearrangement joins TRBV9 to TRBJ2-7, with D possibly being TRBD1 (5 bases). Germline V gene lookup returns CDR1 SGDLS and CDR2 YYNGEE. Trimming took off 0 bases at V and 6 bases at J, with 10 bases between the two ends. This CDR3 comprises 13 residues. CDR3 loop: CASSVDGQGEQYF. In DNA, the CDR3 is TGTGCCAGCAGCGTAGACGGGCAGGGCGAGCAGTACTTC.

The chain couples TRBV15 to TRBJ2-5; 8 bases match TRBD1. J lost 2 bases, V lost 0 bases, and 2 bases had no gene match. The CDR3 runs 15 residues. The germline V gene encodes CDR1 LNHNV and CDR2 YYDKDF (reference sequence). Written as DNA, the CDR3 is TGTGCCACCAGCAGAGATGGGACAGGTCAAGAGACCCAGTACTTC. It is translated as CATSRDGTGQETQYF. The complete variable domain, with remaining parts taken from reference TRBV15 and TRBJ2-5, reads DAMVIQNPRYQVTQFGKPVTLSCSQTLNHNVMYWYQQKSSQAPKLLFHYYDKDFNNEADTPDNFQSRRPNTSFCFLDIRSPGLGDTAMYLCATSRDGTGQETQYFGPGTRLLVL.

This sequence joins TRBV5-1 and TRBJ1-2; D is possibly TRBD1 (5 bases). This CDR3 has 14 residues. Germline lookup yields CDR1 SGHRS and CDR2 YFSETQ. Trimming took 5 bases from V and 4 from J, leaving 15 bases between them. This CDR3 is CASSSRGGVYGYTF. The CDR3, as DNA: TGCGCCAGCAGTTCGCGGGGGGGGGTCTATGGCTACACCTTC.

The chain combines TRBV30 with TRBJ2-3, with D perhaps TRBD2 (5 bases). V shed 3 bases and J shed 6 bases, with 10 bases lying between them. The germline gives CDR1 GTSNPN, CDR2 SVGIG (reference sequence). The CDR3 has 12 residues. The CDR3 reads CAWSTGSDTQYF. In DNA, the CDR3 is TGTGCCTGGAGCACGGGGAGCGATACGCAGTATTTT.

This sequence joins TRBV18 and TRBJ1-2, with D tentatively TRBD1 (5 bases). The germline gives CDR1 KGHSH, CDR2 LQKENI. V lost 2 bases, J lost 4 bases, and 20 bases lay in between. This CDR3 has 17 amino acids. Written as DNA, the CDR3 is TGTGCCAGCTCACCATACCAGGCCGCCGGGGGAGGCTATGGCTACACCTTC. It codes for CASSPYQAAGGGYGYTF.

The rearrangement links TRBV19 to TRBJ2-5, with TRBD1 matching 8 bases. In germline, CDR1 is LNHDA, CDR2 SQIVND (reference sequence). The CDR3 is made up of 13 amino acids. With V trimmed by 6 bases and J by 6 bases, 6 bases remained unmatched. The CDR3 is CASSMDRAKTQYF. Here the CDR3 DNA reads TGTGCCAGTAGCATGGACAGGGCCAAGACCCAGTACTTC.

Only one count was recorded for this clone. The J gene is TRBJ1-1, the V gene TRBV6-4; 8 nucleotides align to TRBD1. With V trimmed by 4 bases and J by 2 bases, 3 bases remained unmatched. The germline CDR1 and CDR2 sequences are MRHNA and SNTAGT. This CDR3 is 14 amino acids long. The DNA for the CDR3 is TGTGCCAGCAGTGCGACAGGGGATAACACTGAAGCTTTCTTT. Translation gives CASSATGDNTEAFF.

The J gene is TRBJ2-1, the V gene TRBV5-1; D might be TRBD1 (6 bases). The CDR3 sequence is 14 residues long. In germline, CDR1 is SGHRS, CDR2 YFSETQ. V dropped 6 bases and J dropped 7 bases, with 17 bases sitting between them. CDR3 region: CASICHQGSNEQFF. The CDR3 DNA follows: TGCGCCAGCATTTGTCATCAGGGGTCGAATGAGCAGTTCTTC. Supplemented by reference TRBV5-1 and TRBJ2-1, the full variable domain reads KAGVTQTPRYLIKTRGQQVTLSCSPISGHRSVSWYQQTPGQGLQFLFEYFSETQRNKGNFPGRFSGRQFSNSRSEMNVSTLELGDSALYLCASICHQGSNEQFFGPGTRLTVL.

As regards this clone: This CDR3 is also generated by other DNA sequences in the sample. The rearrangement uses TRBV11-3 and TRBJ1-1; D possibly corresponds to TRBD1 (5 bases). The CDR3 has 14 amino acids. Trimming removed 1 base from V and 2 bases from J, with 8 bases in between. Germline loops: CDR1 SGHNT, CDR2 YENEEA. CDR3 bases: TGTGCCAGCAGCTTAGGGGGCGAAAACACTGAAGCTTTCTTT. This sequence encodes CASSLGGENTEAFF. The entire variable domain, with the rest obtained from reference TRBV11-3 and TRBJ1-1, is as follows: EAGVVQSPRYKIIEKKQPVAFWCNPISGHNTLYWYLQNLGQGPELLIRYENEEAVDDSQLPKDRFSAERLKGVDSTLKIQPAELGDSAVYLCASSLGGENTEAFFGQGTRLTVV.

J is TRBJ1-3 and V is TRBV9; 7 bases are shared with TRBD1. The germline V gene encodes CDR1 SGDLS and CDR2 YYNGEE. This CDR3 is built from 20 residues. J lost 0 bases, V lost 4 bases, and 19 bases had no gene match. The CDR3 region has the DNA TGTGCCAGCAGCCCCTCCGGATCCAGGGGGATTGCCTCCTCTGGAAACACCATATATTTT. It yields the protein CASSPSGSRGIASSGNTIYF.

This clone was detected only a few times. The rearrangement uses TRBV15 and TRBJ1-2, with 8 bases lining up with TRBD1. After removal of 8 bases from V and 4 bases from J, the junction contained 12 bases not matched to a gene. The CDR3 covers 15 residues. Germline V CDR1 and CDR2: LNHNV, YYDKDF (reference sequence). The CDR3, as DNA: TGTGCCACCTGGGGGTGGACAGGGTTCGTCTATGGCTACACCTTC. It is translated as CATWGWTGFVYGYTF.

The chain has TRBV30 and TRBJ1-6, with D perhaps matching TRBD1 (6 bases). In germline, CDR1 is GTSNPN, CDR2 SVGIG (reference sequence). This CDR3 has 13 amino acids. V lost 8 bases to trimming and J lost 9 bases, with 17 bases between them. The CDR3 sequence: CARTAGASSPLHF. CDR3 sequence (DNA): TGTGCCCGCACGGCAGGGGCTAGTTCACCCCTCCACTTT.

This chain joins TRBV5-6 and TRBJ2-7; D unresolved. CDR1 is SGHDT and CDR2 is YYEEEE in the germline V gene. The CDR3 spans 15 residues. The V end lost 0 bases, the J end lost 2 bases, and 12 bases lay between the germline ends. The CDR3 spells CASSLAPSLAYEQYV. The CDR3 coding sequence is TGTGCCAGCAGCTTGGCCCCGTCCTTAGCCTACGAGCAGTACGTC.

The V gene is TRBV30, the J gene TRBJ1-2, with D tentatively TRBD1 (5 bases). Germline CDR1 and CDR2: GTSNPN and SVGIG (reference sequence). This CDR3 is built from 11 residues. Trimming cost V 0 bases and J 12 bases, with 11 bases left between them. The CDR3, as DNA: TGTGCCTGGAGTGTAGCGGGGCCGCACACCTTC. Residues: CAWSVAGPHTF.

The CDR3 protein is CASSQESRGVHEQYF. CDR3 nucleotides: TGCGCCAGCAGCCAAGAGAGCAGGGGCGTCCACGAGCAGTACTTC. This chain connects TRBV4-1 to TRBJ2-7, with D tentatively TRBD1 (6 bases). Germline CDR1 reads MGHRA; CDR2 reads YSYEKL. Trimming took off 0 bases at V and 5 bases at J, with 14 bases between the two ends. The CDR3 length is 15 residues.

The chain has TRBV19 and TRBJ1-5; possibly TRBD1 for D (6 bases). The CDR3 sequence is 14 residues long. Germline V lookup: CDR1 LNHDA, CDR2 SQIVND (reference sequence). The germline V and J ends were trimmed by 8 bases and 0 bases, with 11 bases remaining between them. The CDR3 coding sequence is TGTGCCAGTGATTGGACAGCTAGCAATCAGCCCCAGCATTTT. Amino acid sequence: CASDWTASNQPQHF.

The chain is built from TRBV18 and TRBJ2-1; 10 nucleotides match TRBD2. The CDR3 sequence is 15 residues long. CDR1 is KGHSH and CDR2 is LQKENI in the germline V gene. Unmatched junction bases numbered 3, after V lost 0 bases and J lost 7 bases. CDR3: CASSPPTSGDNEQFF. The CDR3 bases are TGTGCCAGCTCACCACCAACTAGCGGGGATAATGAGCAGTTCTTC.